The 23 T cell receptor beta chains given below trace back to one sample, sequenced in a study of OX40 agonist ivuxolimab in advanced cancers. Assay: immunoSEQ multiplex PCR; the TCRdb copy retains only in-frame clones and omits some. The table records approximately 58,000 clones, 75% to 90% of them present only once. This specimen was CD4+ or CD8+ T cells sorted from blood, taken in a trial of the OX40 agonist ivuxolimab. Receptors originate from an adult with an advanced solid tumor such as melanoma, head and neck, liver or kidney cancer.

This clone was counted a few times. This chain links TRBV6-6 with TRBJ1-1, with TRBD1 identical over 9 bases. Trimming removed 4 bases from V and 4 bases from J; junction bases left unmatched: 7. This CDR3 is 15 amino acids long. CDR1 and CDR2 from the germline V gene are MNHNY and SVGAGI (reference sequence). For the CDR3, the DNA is TGTGCCAGCAGTTTGACAGGGGGGGTTGTCACTGAAGCTTTCTTT. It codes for CASSLTGGVVTEAFF.

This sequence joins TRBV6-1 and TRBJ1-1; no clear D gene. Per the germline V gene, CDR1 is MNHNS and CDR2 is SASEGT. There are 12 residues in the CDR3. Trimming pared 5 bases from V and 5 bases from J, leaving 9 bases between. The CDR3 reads CASSPSWTEAFF. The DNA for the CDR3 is TGTGCCAGCAGTCCCAGTTGGACTGAAGCTTTCTTT.

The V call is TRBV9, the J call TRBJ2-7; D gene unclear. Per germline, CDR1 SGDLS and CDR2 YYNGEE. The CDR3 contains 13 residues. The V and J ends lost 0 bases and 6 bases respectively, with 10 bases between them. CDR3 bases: TGTGCCAGCAGCGTAGACCCAGCAGGCGAGCAGTACTTC. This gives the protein CASSVDPAGEQYF.

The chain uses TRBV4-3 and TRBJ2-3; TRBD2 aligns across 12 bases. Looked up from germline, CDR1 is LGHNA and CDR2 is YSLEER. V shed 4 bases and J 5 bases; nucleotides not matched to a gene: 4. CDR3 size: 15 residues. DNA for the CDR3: TGCGCCAGCAGCCCTAGCGGGAGGGCCGAAGATACGCAGTATTTT. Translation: CASSPSGRAEDTQYF.

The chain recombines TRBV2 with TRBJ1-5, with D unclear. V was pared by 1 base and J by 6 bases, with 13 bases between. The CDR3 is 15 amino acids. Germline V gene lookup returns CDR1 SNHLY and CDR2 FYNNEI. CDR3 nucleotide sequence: TGTGCCAGCAGTGAAGACGGCAGGCAGGTTCAGCCCCAGCATTTT. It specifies CASSEDGRQVQPQHF.

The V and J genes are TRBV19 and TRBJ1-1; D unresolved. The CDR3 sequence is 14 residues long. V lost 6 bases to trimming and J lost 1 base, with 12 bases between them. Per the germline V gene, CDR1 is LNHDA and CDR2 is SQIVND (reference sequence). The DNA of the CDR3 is TGTGCCAGTAGAGTACAGCCGAAGAACACTGAAGCTTTCTTT. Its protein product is CASRVQPKNTEAFF.

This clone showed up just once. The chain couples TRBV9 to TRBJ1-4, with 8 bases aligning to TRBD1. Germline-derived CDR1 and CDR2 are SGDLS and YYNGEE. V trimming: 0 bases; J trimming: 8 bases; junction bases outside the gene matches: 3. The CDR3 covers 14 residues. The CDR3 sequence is CASSVGTGWEKLFF. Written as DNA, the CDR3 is TGTGCCAGCAGCGTAGGGACAGGGTGGGAAAAACTGTTTTTT.

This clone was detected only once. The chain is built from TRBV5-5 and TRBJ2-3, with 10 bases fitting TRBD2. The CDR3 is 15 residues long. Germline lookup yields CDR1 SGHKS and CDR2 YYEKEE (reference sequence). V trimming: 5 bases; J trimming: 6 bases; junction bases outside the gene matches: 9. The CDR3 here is CASRSLAGRGDTQYF. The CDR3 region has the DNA TGTGCCAGCAGGTCACTAGCGGGGAGGGGGGATACGCAGTATTTT. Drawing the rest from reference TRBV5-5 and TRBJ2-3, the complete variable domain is DAGVTQSPTHLIKTRGQQVTLRCSPISGHKSVSWYQQVLGQGPQFIFQYYEKEERGRGNFPDRFSARQFPNYSSELNVNALLLGDSALYLCASRSLAGRGDTQYFGPGTRLTVL.

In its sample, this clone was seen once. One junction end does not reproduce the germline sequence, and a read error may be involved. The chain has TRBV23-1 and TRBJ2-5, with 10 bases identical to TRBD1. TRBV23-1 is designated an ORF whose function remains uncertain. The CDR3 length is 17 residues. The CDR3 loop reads CASSPTTSDRGQGTQYF. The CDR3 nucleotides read TGCGCCAGCAGTCCAACAACCTCTGACAGGGGGCAAGGGACCCAGTACTTC.

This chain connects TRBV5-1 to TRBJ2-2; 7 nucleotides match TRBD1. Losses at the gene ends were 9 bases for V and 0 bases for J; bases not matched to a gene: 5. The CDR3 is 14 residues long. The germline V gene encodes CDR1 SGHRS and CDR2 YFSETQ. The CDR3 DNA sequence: TGCGCCAAACAGGACAGGCCGAACACCGGGGAGCTGTTTTTT. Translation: CAKQDRPNTGELFF.

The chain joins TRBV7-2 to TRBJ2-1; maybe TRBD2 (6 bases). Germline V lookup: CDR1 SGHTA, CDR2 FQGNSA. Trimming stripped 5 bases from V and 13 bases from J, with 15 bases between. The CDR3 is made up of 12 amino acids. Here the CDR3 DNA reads TGTGCCAGCAGCACCACACTAGCTTCCCAGTTCTTC. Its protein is CASSTTLASQFF. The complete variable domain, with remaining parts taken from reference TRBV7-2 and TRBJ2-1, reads GAGVSQSPSNKVTEKGKDVELRCDPISGHTALYWYRQSLGQGLEFLIYFQGNSAPDKSGLPSDRFSAERTGGSVSTLTIQRTQQEDSAVYLCASSTTLASQFFGPGTRLTVL.

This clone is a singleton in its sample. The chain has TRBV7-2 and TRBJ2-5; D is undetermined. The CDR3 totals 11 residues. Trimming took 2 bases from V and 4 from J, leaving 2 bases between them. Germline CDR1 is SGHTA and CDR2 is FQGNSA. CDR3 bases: TGTGCCAGCAGCTTACTAGAGACCCAGTACTTC. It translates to CASSLLETQYF.

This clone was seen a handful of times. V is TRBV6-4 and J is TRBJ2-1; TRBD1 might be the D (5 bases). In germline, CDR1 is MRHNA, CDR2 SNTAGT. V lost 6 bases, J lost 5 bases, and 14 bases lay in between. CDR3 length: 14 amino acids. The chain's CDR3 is CASSPERGNNEQFF. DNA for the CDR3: TGTGCCAGCAGCCCGGAAAGGGGAAACAATGAGCAGTTCTTC.

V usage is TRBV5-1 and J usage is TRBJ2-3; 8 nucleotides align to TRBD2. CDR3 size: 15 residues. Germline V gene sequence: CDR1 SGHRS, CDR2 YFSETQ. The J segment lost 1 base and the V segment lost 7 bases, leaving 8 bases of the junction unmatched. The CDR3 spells CASSSGTRGTDTQYF. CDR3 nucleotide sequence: TGCGCCAGCTCCTCGGGGACTAGGGGCACAGATACGCAGTATTTT.

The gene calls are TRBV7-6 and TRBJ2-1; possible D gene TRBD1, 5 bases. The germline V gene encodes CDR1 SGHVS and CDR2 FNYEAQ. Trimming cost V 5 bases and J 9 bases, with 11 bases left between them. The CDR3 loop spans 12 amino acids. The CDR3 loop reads CASSKTGFEQFF. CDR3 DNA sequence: TGTGCCAGCAGCAAAACAGGCTTTGAGCAGTTCTTC.

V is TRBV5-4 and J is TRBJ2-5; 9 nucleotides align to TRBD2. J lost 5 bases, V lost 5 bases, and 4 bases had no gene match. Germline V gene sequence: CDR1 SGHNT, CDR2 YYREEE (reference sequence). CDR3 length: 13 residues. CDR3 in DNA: TGTGCCAGCAGAATAGCGGGGGAGGAGACCCAGTACTTC. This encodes CASRIAGEETQYF.

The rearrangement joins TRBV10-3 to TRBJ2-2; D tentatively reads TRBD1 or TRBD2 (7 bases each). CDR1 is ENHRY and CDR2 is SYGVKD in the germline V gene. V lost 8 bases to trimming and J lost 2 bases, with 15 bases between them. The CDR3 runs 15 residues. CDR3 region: CAIGGRGPNTGELFF. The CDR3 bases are TGTGCCATCGGAGGGAGGGGGCCTAACACCGGGGAGCTGTTTTTT.

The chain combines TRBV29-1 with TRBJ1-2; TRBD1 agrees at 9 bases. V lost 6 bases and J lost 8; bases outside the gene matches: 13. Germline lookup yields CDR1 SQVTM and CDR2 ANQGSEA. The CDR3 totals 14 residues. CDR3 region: CSVLPGQGEPGYTF. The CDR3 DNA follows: TGCAGCGTCCTTCCGGGACAGGGAGAACCGGGCTACACCTTC.

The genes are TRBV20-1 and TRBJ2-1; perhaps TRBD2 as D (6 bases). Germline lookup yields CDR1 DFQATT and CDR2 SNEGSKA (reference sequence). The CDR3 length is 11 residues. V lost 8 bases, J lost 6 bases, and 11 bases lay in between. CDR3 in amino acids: CSPDYRNEQFF. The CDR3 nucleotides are TGCAGTCCGGACTATCGCAATGAGCAGTTCTTC.

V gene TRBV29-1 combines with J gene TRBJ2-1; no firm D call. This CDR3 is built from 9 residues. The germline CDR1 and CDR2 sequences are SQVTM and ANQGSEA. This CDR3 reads CTPRDEQFF. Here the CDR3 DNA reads TGCACCCCTCGGGATGAGCAGTTCTTC.

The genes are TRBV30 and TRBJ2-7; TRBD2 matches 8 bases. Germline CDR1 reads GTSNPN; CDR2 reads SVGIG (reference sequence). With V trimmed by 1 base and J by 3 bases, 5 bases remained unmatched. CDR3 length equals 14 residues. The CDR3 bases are TGTGCCTGGAGTGAGGGACTAGAGGGCTACGAGCAGTACTTC. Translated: CAWSEGLEGYEQYF. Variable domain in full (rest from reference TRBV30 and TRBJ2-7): SQTIHQWPATLVQPVGSPLSLECTVEGTSNPNLYWYRQAAGRGLQLLFYSVGIGQISSEVPQNLSASRPQDRQFILSSKKLLLSDSGFYLCAWSEGLEGYEQYFGPGTRLTVT.

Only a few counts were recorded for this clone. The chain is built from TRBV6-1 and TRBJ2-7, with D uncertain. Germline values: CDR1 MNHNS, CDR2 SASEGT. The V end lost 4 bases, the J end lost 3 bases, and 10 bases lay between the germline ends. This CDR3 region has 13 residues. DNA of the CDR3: TGTGCCAGCAGTGGGAGCCCGGGCTACGAGCAGTACTTC. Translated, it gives CASSGSPGYEQYF.

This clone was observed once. As DNA, the CDR3 is TGCGCCAGCAGCAGGGAGGGGGCCTACAATGAGCAGTTCTTC. Translating gives CASSREGAYNEQFF. The chain couples TRBV5-1 to TRBJ2-1; perhaps TRBD2 as D (7 bases). The CDR3 runs to 14 residues. The V and J ends lost 4 bases and 2 bases respectively, with 10 bases between them. The V gene's germline CDR1 is SGHRS and CDR2 YFSETQ.